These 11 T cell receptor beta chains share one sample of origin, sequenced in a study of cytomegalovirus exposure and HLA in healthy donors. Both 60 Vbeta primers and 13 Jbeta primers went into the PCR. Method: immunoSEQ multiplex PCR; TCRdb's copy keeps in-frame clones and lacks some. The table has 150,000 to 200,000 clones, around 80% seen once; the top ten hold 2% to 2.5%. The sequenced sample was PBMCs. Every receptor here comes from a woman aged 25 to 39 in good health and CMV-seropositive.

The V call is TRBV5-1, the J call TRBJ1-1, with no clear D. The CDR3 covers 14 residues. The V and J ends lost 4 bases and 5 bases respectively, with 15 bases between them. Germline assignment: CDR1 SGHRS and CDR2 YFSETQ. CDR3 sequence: CASSLPDRGTEAFF. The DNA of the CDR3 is TGCGCCAGCAGCCTCCCTGACCGGGGAACTGAAGCTTTCTTT.

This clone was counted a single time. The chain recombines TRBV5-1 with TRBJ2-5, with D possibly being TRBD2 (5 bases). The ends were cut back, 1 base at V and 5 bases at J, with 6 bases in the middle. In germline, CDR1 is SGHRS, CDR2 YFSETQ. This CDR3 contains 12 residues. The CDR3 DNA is TGCGCCAGCAGCTTGAGGAGGGAGACCCAGTACTTC. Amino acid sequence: CASSLRRETQYF. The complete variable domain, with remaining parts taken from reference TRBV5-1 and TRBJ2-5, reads KAGVTQTPRYLIKTRGQQVTLSCSPISGHRSVSWYQQTPGQGLQFLFEYFSETQRNKGNFPGRFSGRQFSNSRSEMNVSTLELGDSALYLCASSLRRETQYFGPGTRLLVL.

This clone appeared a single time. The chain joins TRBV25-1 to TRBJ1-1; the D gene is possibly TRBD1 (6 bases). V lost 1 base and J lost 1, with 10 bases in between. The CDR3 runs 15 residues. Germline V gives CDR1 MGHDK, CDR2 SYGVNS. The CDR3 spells CASSESRGTNTEAFF. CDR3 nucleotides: TGTGCCAGCAGTGAATCCAGGGGCACGAACACTGAAGCTTTCTTT. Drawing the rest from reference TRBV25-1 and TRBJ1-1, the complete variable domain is EADIYQTPRYLVIGTGKKITLECSQTMGHDKMYWYQQDPGMELHLIHYSYGVNSTEKGDLSSESTVSRIRTEHFPLTLESARPSHTSQYLCASSESRGTNTEAFFGQGTRLTVV.

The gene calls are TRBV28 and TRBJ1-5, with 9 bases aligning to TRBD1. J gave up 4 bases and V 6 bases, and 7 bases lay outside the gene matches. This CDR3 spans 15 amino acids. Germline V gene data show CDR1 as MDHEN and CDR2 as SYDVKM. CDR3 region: CASRGDRVENQPQHF. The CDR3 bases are TGTGCCAGCAGAGGGGACAGGGTCGAGAATCAGCCCCAGCATTTT.

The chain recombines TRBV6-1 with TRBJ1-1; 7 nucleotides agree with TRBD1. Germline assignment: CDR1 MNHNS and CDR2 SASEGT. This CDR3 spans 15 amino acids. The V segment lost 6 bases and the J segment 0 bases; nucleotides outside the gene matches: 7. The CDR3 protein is CASRRTGGLNTEAFF. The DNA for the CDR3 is TGTGCCAGCAGAAGGACAGGCGGGTTGAACACTGAAGCTTTCTTT.

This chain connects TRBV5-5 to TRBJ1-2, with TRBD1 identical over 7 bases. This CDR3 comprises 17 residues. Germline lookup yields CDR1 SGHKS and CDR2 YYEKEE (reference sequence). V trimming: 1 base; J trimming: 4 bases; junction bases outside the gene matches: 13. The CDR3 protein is CASSLLIMGQIFYGYTF. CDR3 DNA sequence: TGTGCCAGCAGCTTGCTAATTATGGGACAGATCTTCTATGGCTACACCTTC.

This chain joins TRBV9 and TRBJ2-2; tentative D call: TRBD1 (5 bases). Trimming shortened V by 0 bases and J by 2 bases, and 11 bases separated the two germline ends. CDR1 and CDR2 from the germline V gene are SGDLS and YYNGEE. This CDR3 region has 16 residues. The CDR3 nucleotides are TGTGCCAGCAGCGTAGCGACAGCCACCAACACCGGGGAGCTGTTTTTT. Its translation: CASSVATATNTGELFF.

The CDR3 here is CASIEGYTF. The CDR3 DNA is TGTGCCAGCATCGAGGGCTACACCTTC. This sequence joins TRBV6-5 and TRBJ1-2; D call uncertain. In germline, CDR1 is MNHEY, CDR2 SVGAGI. The CDR3 spans 9 residues. V lost 7 bases to trimming and J lost 8 bases, with 5 bases between them.

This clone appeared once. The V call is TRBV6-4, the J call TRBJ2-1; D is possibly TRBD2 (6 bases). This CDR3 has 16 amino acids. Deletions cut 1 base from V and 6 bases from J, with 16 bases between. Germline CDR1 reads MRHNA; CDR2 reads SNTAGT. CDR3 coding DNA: TGTGCCAGCAGTGACTTTCCGACTAGGCGGGCCAATGAGCAGTTCTTC. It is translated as CASSDFPTRRANEQFF.

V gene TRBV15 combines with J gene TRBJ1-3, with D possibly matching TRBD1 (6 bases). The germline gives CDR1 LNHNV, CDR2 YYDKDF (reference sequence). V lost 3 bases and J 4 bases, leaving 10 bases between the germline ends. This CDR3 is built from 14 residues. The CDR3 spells CATSRDSLGNTIYF. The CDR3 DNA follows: TGTGCCACCAGCAGGGACAGCTTAGGAAACACCATATATTTT.

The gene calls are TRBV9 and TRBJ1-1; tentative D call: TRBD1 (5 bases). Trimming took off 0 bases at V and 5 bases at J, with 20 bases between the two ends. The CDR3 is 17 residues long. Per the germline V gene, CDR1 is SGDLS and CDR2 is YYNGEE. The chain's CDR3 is CASSVESTGPTGTEAFF. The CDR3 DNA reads TGTGCCAGCAGCGTAGAAAGCACAGGACCAACGGGTACTGAAGCTTTCTTT.